One and the same sample provided the 6 T cell receptor beta chains below, sequenced in a study of PD-1 blockade in classical Hodgkin lymphoma. Every patient relapsed after autologous stem cell transplantation, and brentuximab vedotin exposure varied. Method: immunoSEQ multiplex PCR; TCRdb's copy keeps in-frame clones and lacks some. The sample has around 65,000 clones; about 87% are singletons. Here the sequenced sample was peripheral blood mononuclear cells (PBMCs), taken at baseline. The receptors derive from a human donor with classical Hodgkin lymphoma.

The chain carries TRBV10-3 and TRBJ2-3; 7 bases align to TRBD2. The V segment lost 0 bases and the J segment 0 bases; nucleotides outside the gene matches: 6. The CDR3 runs 17 residues. Germline CDR1 is ENHRY and CDR2 is SYGVKD. CDR3: CAISESWGGSSTDTQYF. The DNA for the CDR3 is TGTGCCATCAGTGAGTCTTGGGGCGGGAGTAGCACAGATACGCAGTATTTT.

This chain uses TRBV7-7 with TRBJ2-5; tentative D call: TRBD2 (7 bases). This CDR3 is built from 14 residues. The germline V gene encodes CDR1 SSHAT and CDR2 FNYEAQ (reference sequence). V gave up 5 bases and J gave up 5 bases, with 15 bases separating them. The CDR3 bases are TGTGCCAGCAGCCCCCTCGGGGGGCGGGAGACCCAGTACTTC. As protein: CASSPLGGRETQYF.

The chain has TRBV4-3 and TRBJ1-6; 8 bases are shared with TRBD1. Germline V gives CDR1 LGHNA, CDR2 YSLEER. The CDR3 is 16 residues long. Trimming at V came to 4 bases and at J to 0 bases, leaving 2 bases not matched to a gene. For the CDR3, the DNA is TGCGCCAGCAGCCGGGACAGGAGCTCCTATAATTCACCCCTCCACTTT. This sequence encodes CASSRDRSSYNSPLHF.

V is TRBV7-8 and J is TRBJ1-2; maybe TRBD1 (6 bases). The V end lost 5 bases, the J end lost 8 bases, and 21 bases lay between the germline ends. This CDR3 is built from 15 residues. Germline V gene lookup returns CDR1 SGHVS and CDR2 FQNEAQ. CDR3 sequence: CASSLAGTYNRGYTF. In DNA, the CDR3 is TGTGCCAGCAGCCTCGCCGGGACATATAACCGAGGCTACACCTTC.

The V and J genes are TRBV11-2 and TRBJ1-1; D is perhaps TRBD1 (6 bases). The CDR3 contains 15 residues. The V and J ends lost 5 bases and 4 bases respectively, with 17 bases between them. CDR1 and CDR2 from the germline V gene are SGHAT and FQNNGV. The CDR3: CASSQSGGGLTEAFF. The CDR3 bases are TGTGCCAGCAGCCAGAGCGGTGGGGGGCTCACTGAAGCTTTCTTT.

With regard to this clone: The sample contains more than one DNA sequence encoding this CDR3. This chain joins TRBV6-5 and TRBJ2-4, with D perhaps being TRBD1 or TRBD2 (5 bases each). V gave up 7 bases and J gave up 5 bases, with 12 bases separating them. This CDR3 is 13 amino acids long. From germline, CDR1 is MNHEY and CDR2 SVGAGI. CDR3 in amino acids: CASTQGVENIQYF. The CDR3 DNA reads as TGTGCCAGCACCCAGGGAGTTGAAAACATTCAGTACTTC.